This T cell receptor (beta chain) emerged from a study of cytomegalovirus exposure and HLA in healthy donors. Study results and limitations: Later analysis associated a missense DCLRE1C variant with TCR beta V- and J-gene trimming.

A remark on this clone: Its antigen is still unknown.

PCR employed 60 Vbeta and 13 Jbeta primers. The assay was immunoSEQ multiplex PCR, and TCRdb's table has in-frame clones only and misses some. The sample has fewer than 120,000 clones, 70% to 90% seen once. Germline CDR1 reads SGHRS; CDR2 reads YFSETQ. The CDR3 is 14 amino acids. V lost 0 bases and J lost 7, with 10 bases in between. Sequenced sample: PBMCs. V usage is TRBV5-1 and J usage is TRBJ2-2, with D unresolved. The receptor comes from a middle-aged man in good health and CMV-seronegative. This CDR3 is CASSLGHPVGELFF. Written as DNA, the CDR3 is TGCGCCAGCAGCTTGGGTCACCCGGTCGGGGAGCTGTTTTTT.